This TCR beta chain was found in a study of a mutant IDH1 vaccine in newly diagnosed glioma. Study in general: Patients under treatment included approximately 62% males and approximately 38% females and had a mean age of approximately 40 years. Pretreatment consisted of radiotherapy, temozolomide, or both, with most receiving both.

In the case of this clone: Its antigen is not identified.

Indicated time point: week 23, last vaccination. Each dose of the vaccine consisted of 300 ug of mutant IDH1 20-mer peptide, with topical imiquimod. Notes on the study in general: Among all patients, vaccine-induced immune responses occurred in about 93%.

V was cut by 8 bases and J by 4 bases, with 8 bases left in between. The CDR3 has 12 residues. Germline V gives CDR1 LNHDA, CDR2 SQIVND (reference sequence). Profiling relied on immunoSEQ multiplex PCR, and the TCRdb table lists in-frame clones only, not all of them. The repertoire holds around 60,000 clones, with 85% as singletons. The clonotype was recovered from a man aged 25-45 years with glioma. This chain uses TRBV19 with TRBJ2-2; tentative D call: TRBD1 (6 bases). The material was PBMCs, obtained from a glioma patient whose treatment included an IDH1 peptide vaccine. CDR3 nucleotide sequence: TGTGCCAGTGACAGGAGCACCGGGGAGCTGTTTTTT. It specifies CASDRSTGELFF.